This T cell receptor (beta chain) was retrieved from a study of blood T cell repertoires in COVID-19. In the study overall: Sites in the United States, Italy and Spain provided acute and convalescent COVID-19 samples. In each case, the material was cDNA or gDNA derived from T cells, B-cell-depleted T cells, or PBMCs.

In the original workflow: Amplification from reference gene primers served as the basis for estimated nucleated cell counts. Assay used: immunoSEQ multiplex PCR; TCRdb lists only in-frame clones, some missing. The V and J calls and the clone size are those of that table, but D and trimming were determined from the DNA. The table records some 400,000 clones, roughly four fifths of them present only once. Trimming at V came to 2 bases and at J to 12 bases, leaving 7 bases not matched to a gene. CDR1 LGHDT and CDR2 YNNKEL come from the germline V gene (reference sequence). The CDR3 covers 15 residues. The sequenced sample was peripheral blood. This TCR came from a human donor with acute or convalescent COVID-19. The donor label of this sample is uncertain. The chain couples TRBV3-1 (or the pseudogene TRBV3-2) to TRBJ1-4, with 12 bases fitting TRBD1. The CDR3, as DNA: TGTGCCAGCAGCCAACCGGGACAGGGGGCGCAAGAACTGTTTTTT. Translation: CASSQPGQGAQELFF.